Below, 27 T cell receptor beta chains from the same sample are listed, as sequenced in a study of cytomegalovirus exposure and HLA in healthy donors. The PCR ran on 60 Vbeta and 13 Jbeta primers. Only in-frame clones appear in the TCRdb table, and some are missing; sequencing was by immunoSEQ multiplex PCR. The data show 110,000 to 150,000 clones, with more than 75% seen just once and over 2.5% held by the top ten. Sequenced: PBMCs. The receptors originated from a female donor in good health and CMV-seronegative.

This clone was detected a few times. The chain has TRBV5-1 and TRBJ2-7; 8 bases match TRBD2. The ends lost 5 bases at V and 2 bases at J; junction bases unmatched: 9. The CDR3 loop spans 15 amino acids. The germline V gene has CDR1 SGHRS and CDR2 YFSETQ. CDR3 nucleotides: TGCGCCAGCAGGATAACTAGCGGAACACCCTACGAGCAGTACTTC. This encodes CASRITSGTPYEQYF.

As to this clone: Other nucleotide sequences in the sample specify the same CDR3. The chain links TRBV29-1 to TRBJ1-3; unclear D gene. Trimming shortened V by 5 bases and J by 1 base, and 3 bases separated the two germline ends. This CDR3 is 11 amino acids long. The germline CDR1 and CDR2 sequences are SQVTM and ANQGSEA. CDR3 coding DNA: TGCAGCGTTTCGTCTGGAAACACCATATATTTT. Its translation is CSVSSGNTIYF.

V usage is TRBV15 and J usage is TRBJ1-2; 9 positions agree with TRBD1. The CDR3 spans 14 residues. The V gene end was trimmed by 6 bases and the J gene end by 6 bases; junction bases not matched to a gene: 8. Germline-derived CDR1 and CDR2 are LNHNV and YYDKDF (reference sequence). Written as DNA, the CDR3 is TGTGCCACCAGGGGGACAGGGTATATCGATGGCTACACCTTC. Its translation is CATRGTGYIDGYTF.

This clone was observed a handful of times. This rearrangement joins TRBV7-9 to TRBJ1-4; a weak D match, TRBD1 (6 bases). V dropped 5 bases and J dropped 3 bases, with 13 bases sitting between them. Germline V gene sequence: CDR1 SEHNR, CDR2 FQNEAQ (reference sequence). CDR3 length: 15 amino acids. The CDR3: CASSTHRDSNEKLFF. CDR3 bases: TGTGCCAGCAGCACTCACAGGGATTCTAATGAAAAACTGTTTTTT.

The J gene is TRBJ2-7, the V gene TRBV27; tentative D call: TRBD1 (5 bases). CDR1 is MNHEY, CDR2 SMNVEV, per germline (reference sequence). Trimming pared 3 bases from V and 0 bases from J, leaving 18 bases between. This CDR3 has 17 residues. The CDR3 nucleotides are TGTGCCAGCAGTTTCAAACAGGTGGGTAAGGGCTCCTACGAGCAGTACTTC. Translating it yields CASSFKQVGKGSYEQYF.

The chain links TRBV15 to TRBJ1-2, with D unclear. V dropped 0 bases and J dropped 8 bases, with 16 bases sitting between them. This CDR3 has 15 residues. Germline V gene sequence: CDR1 LNHNV, CDR2 YYDKDF (reference sequence). The CDR3 nucleotides read TGTGCCACCAGCAGAGATTCTGAAAAGGGAGGGGGCTACACCTTC. This encodes CATSRDSEKGGGYTF.

V and J are TRBV2 and TRBJ1-2; 10 bases match TRBD1. With 6 bases clipped from V and 1 base from J, the junction kept 11 bases outside the gene matches. CDR1 and CDR2 from the germline V gene are SNHLY and FYNNEI. This CDR3 spans 17 amino acids. The CDR3 spells CASRRGTGARINYGYTF. CDR3 DNA sequence: TGTGCCAGCAGAAGGGGGACAGGGGCACGAATTAACTATGGCTACACCTTC.

The chain is built from TRBV18 and TRBJ2-4; 7 bases are a match to TRBD1. This CDR3 comprises 19 residues. CDR1 and CDR2 (germline): KGHSH, LQKENI. Trimming took 6 bases from V and 0 from J; bases not matched to a gene: 17. CDR3 in DNA: TGTGCCAGCTCTCTATCCGACAGGGCCCACCCTTTAGCCAAAAACATTCAGTACTTC. Translating it yields CASSLSDRAHPLAKNIQYF.

The chain joins TRBV6-1 to TRBJ2-1; D might be TRBD2 (6 bases). Trimming took off 7 bases at V and 4 bases at J, with 17 bases between the two ends. Germline V CDR1 and CDR2: MNHNS, SASEGT. This CDR3 region has 15 residues. CDR3 sequence (DNA): TGTGCCAGCAATCTGCGGGGAACCCTATACAATGAGCAGTTCTTC. Translation: CASNLRGTLYNEQFF.

V and J are TRBV2 and TRBJ1-2; D is uncertain. Looked up from germline, CDR1 is SNHLY and CDR2 is FYNNEI. There are 13 residues in the CDR3. V lost 2 bases and J lost 4, with 8 bases in between. CDR3 DNA sequence: TGTGCCAGCAGTGAAAGAGGTCTCTATGGCTACACCTTC. This gives the protein CASSERGLYGYTF.

The V call is TRBV11-2, the J call TRBJ2-1, with TRBD2 identical over 9 bases. The CDR3 runs 15 residues. Germline values: CDR1 SGHAT, CDR2 FQNNGV. J was trimmed by 10 bases and V by 3 bases; bases with no gene match: 10. This CDR3 reads CASSFGTRGGGEQFF. CDR3 sequence (DNA): TGTGCCAGCAGCTTCGGCACGCGGGGGGGCGGGGAGCAGTTCTTC.

This clone has a handful of counts. The rearrangement links TRBV6-5 to TRBJ1-6; 8 bases align to TRBD1. The CDR3 runs 13 residues. The J segment lost 10 bases and the V segment lost 7 bases, leaving 6 bases of the junction unmatched. Germline V gene data show CDR1 as MNHEY and CDR2 as SVGAGI. The CDR3 sequence: CASTQNRGSPLHF. The CDR3 nucleotides read TGTGCCAGCACACAAAACAGGGGGTCACCCCTCCACTTT.

V and J are TRBV6-6 and TRBJ1-1; D gene ambiguous. Trimming removed 2 bases from V and 8 bases from J, with 6 bases in between. Per the germline V gene, CDR1 is MNHNY and CDR2 is SVGAGI (reference sequence). The CDR3 spans 11 residues. CDR3 DNA sequence: TGTGCCAGCAGTTACCTAGGCGAAGCTTTCTTT. Protein sequence: CASSYLGEAFF.

The V gene is TRBV30, the J gene TRBJ1-2, with 8 bases that match TRBD1. Germline assignment: CDR1 GTSNPN and CDR2 SVGIG (reference sequence). J was trimmed by 4 bases and V by 2 bases; bases with no gene match: 6. The CDR3 is 14 amino acids. CDR3 nucleotide sequence: TGTGCCTGGAGTAGAGGACAGGGCGCCTATGGCTACACCTTC. Translated, it gives CAWSRGQGAYGYTF.

The gene calls are TRBV10-3 and TRBJ1-5, with 7 bases fitting TRBD1. The junction had 19 bases not matched to a gene; V was cut back by 3 bases and J by 5 bases. In germline, CDR1 is ENHRY, CDR2 SYGVKD. This CDR3 comprises 19 residues. In DNA form, the CDR3 reads TGTGCCATCAGTGACCCAACAGGGGACCCCGCGGATCGATATCAGCCCCAGCATTTT. Translated, it gives CAISDPTGDPADRYQPQHF.

This clone was recorded a few times. The chain employs TRBV5-6 and TRBJ1-1; TRBD1 aligns across 11 bases. The CDR3 covers 13 residues. The germline gives CDR1 SGHDT, CDR2 YYEEEE. V was clipped by 2 bases and J by 10 bases; unmatched bases: 4. The CDR3 DNA reads as TGTGCCAGCAGCTTCGGGACAGGGGGATCAGCTTTCTTT. Protein: CASSFGTGGSAFF.

This clone was counted only a few times. V and J are TRBV5-4 and TRBJ1-1; a possible D gene is TRBD1 (5 bases). The CDR3 contains 15 residues. Trimming stripped 4 bases from V and 0 bases from J, with 13 bases between. Germline V gives CDR1 SGHNT, CDR2 YYREEE (reference sequence). CDR3 sequence (DNA): TGTGCCAGCAGCGGGGCGGGACGATTGAACACTGAAGCTTTCTTT. Protein product: CASSGAGRLNTEAFF.

The chain uses TRBV6-1 and TRBJ1-3; possibly TRBD1 for D (6 bases). V lost 3 bases and J lost 3, with 12 bases in between. CDR1 and CDR2 (germline): MNHNS, SASEGT. The CDR3 extends over 15 amino acids. CDR3 sequence: CASSEGAPGGNTIYF. CDR3 nucleotides: TGTGCCAGCAGTGAGGGGGCCCCCGGTGGAAACACCATATATTTT.

The chain recombines TRBV28 with TRBJ1-3, with no clear D. V lost 3 bases and J lost 2, with 11 bases in between. The CDR3 is 15 residues long. The germline V gene encodes CDR1 MDHEN and CDR2 SYDVKM. CDR3 loop: CASSLTGYTGNTIYF. As DNA, the CDR3 is TGTGCCAGCAGTTTGACGGGATACACTGGAAACACCATATATTTT. Supplemented by reference TRBV28 and TRBJ1-3, the full variable domain reads DVKVTQSSRYLVKRTGEKVFLECVQDMDHENMFWYRQDPGLGLRLIYFSYDVKMKEKGDIPEGYSVSREKKERFSLILESASTNQTSMYLCASSLTGYTGNTIYFGEGSWLTVV.

The chain employs TRBV28 and TRBJ2-7, with 9 positions matching TRBD2. The CDR3 contains 16 residues. The ends lost 6 bases at V and 0 bases at J; junction bases unmatched: 9. Germline lookup yields CDR1 MDHEN and CDR2 SYDVKM. The CDR3 loop is CASRTGTSPPSYEQYF. In DNA form, the CDR3 reads TGTGCCAGCAGAACCGGGACTAGCCCCCCCTCCTACGAGCAGTACTTC. The complete variable domain, with remaining parts taken from reference TRBV28 and TRBJ2-7, reads DVKVTQSSRYLVKRTGEKVFLECVQDMDHENMFWYRQDPGLGLRLIYFSYDVKMKEKGDIPEGYSVSREKKERFSLILESASTNQTSMYLCASRTGTSPPSYEQYFGPGTRLTVT.

The chain combines TRBV6-6 with TRBJ2-7; TRBD1 matches 7 bases. Looked up from germline, CDR1 is MNHNY and CDR2 is SVGAGI (reference sequence). The CDR3 runs 14 residues. J gave up 3 bases and V 2 bases, and 4 bases lay outside the gene matches. The CDR3 region is CASSYMRQGYEQYF. The CDR3 DNA is TGTGCCAGCAGTTACATGAGACAGGGCTACGAGCAGTACTTC.

A single count supports this clone. The chain carries TRBV29-1 and TRBJ2-5; D remains unclear. The CDR3 has 16 amino acids. The V end lost 1 base, the J end lost 1 base, and 16 bases lay between the germline ends. Germline V gives CDR1 SQVTM, CDR2 ANQGSEA. CDR3 nucleotide sequence: TGCAGCGTTGAAGCCGGTAGTTTCATATCCCAAGAGACCCAGTACTTC. Its protein is CSVEAGSFISQETQYF.

This sequence joins TRBV27 and TRBJ2-5; 8 bases line up with TRBD2. This CDR3 spans 14 amino acids. With 6 bases clipped from V and 5 bases from J, the junction kept 8 bases outside the gene matches. Germline V gene sequence: CDR1 MNHEY, CDR2 SMNVEV (reference sequence). The CDR3 sequence is CASRRAGAGETQYF. The CDR3 DNA is TGTGCCAGCAGGCGAGCGGGAGCCGGGGAGACCCAGTACTTC.

This chain joins TRBV9 and TRBJ1-2; 7 nucleotides line up with TRBD1. The CDR3 has 14 residues. Germline V lookup: CDR1 SGDLS, CDR2 YYNGEE. The ends lost 3 bases at V and 5 bases at J; junction bases unmatched: 7. CDR3 DNA sequence: TGTGCCAGCAGCGGCAGGGGGGCTTCGTATGGCTACACCTTC. It translates to CASSGRGASYGYTF.

This sequence joins TRBV5-1 and TRBJ2-7; 10 nucleotides align to TRBD1. Germline CDR1 reads SGHRS; CDR2 reads YFSETQ. CDR3 length: 15 amino acids. The junction had 8 bases not matched to a gene; V was cut back by 2 bases and J by 6 bases. CDR3 sequence reads: CASSFTGTGVSEQYF. The CDR3 DNA follows: TGCGCCAGCAGCTTTACCGGGACAGGGGTTAGCGAGCAGTACTTC.

The rearrangement uses TRBV28 and TRBJ1-5; the match to TRBD1 covers 7 bases. J gave up 4 bases and V 5 bases, and 5 bases lay outside the gene matches. CDR3 size: 14 residues. From germline, CDR1 is MDHEN and CDR2 SYDVKM. The CDR3, as DNA: TGTGCCAGCAGTCCCGGGACAGTTAATCAGCCCCAGCATTTT. It encodes CASSPGTVNQPQHF.

V and J are TRBV5-1 and TRBJ1-1; 11 nucleotides align to TRBD1. Per the germline V gene, CDR1 is SGHRS and CDR2 is YFSETQ. This CDR3 is 15 amino acids long. Unmatched junction bases numbered 7, after V lost 5 bases and J lost 4 bases. CDR3 nucleotides: TGCGCCAGCAGTATTTACGGGACAGGGGGCACTGAAGCTTTCTTT. Translating gives CASSIYGTGGTEAFF. The variable domain in full, with the rest retrieved from reference TRBV5-1 and TRBJ1-1, is KAGVTQTPRYLIKTRGQQVTLSCSPISGHRSVSWYQQTPGQGLQFLFEYFSETQRNKGNFPGRFSGRQFSNSRSEMNVSTLELGDSALYLCASSIYGTGGTEAFFGQGTRLTVV.